In its sample, the clone carrying this TCR beta chain was seen a few times. Its specificity is unknown. This specimen belongs to a study of T cell repertoires in cytomegalovirus infection. TCRdb reanalysed the reads using MiXCR and keeps one entry per CDR3 protein. The sample yields 200,000 or so distinct CDR3 sequences, roughly two fifths seen once. The V end was cut by 5 bases, the J end by 4 bases, with 8 bases between. The CDR3 has 12 residues. Germline V lookup: CDR1 SGHAT, CDR2 FQNNGV. V and J are TRBV11-2 and TRBJ1-1; no clear D. Sequencing used CD8+ T cells from cultured PBMCs, obtained from culture after CMV antigen stimulation. The clonotype originates from a human donor in good health (CMV status not recorded). Some clones in this sample may be carry-over from other donors' samples. CDR3 in DNA: TGTGCCAGCAGCCCATTTGGCACTGAAGCTTTCTTT. Translated: CASSPFGTEAFF.